The clone carrying this T cell receptor (beta chain) was seen only once. Its target is not known. Naive, central memory, regulatory and stem cell-like memory cells within the CD4+ compartment were sorted using CD45RO/CCR7/CD25/CD127/CD95/CD27. The entry originates in a study of beta chain features in type 1 diabetes. Study-level points and caveats: cDNA-based reads could over-represent cells with high TCR expression. Lower insertion and higher deletion counts appeared at VDJ junctions in type 1 diabetes patients. Compared to healthy donors, patients appeared to have naive, central memory and Treg TCRB repertoires that were more alike. TCRB CDR3 length was moderately but significantly reduced in all four CD4+ subsets of Type 1 diabetes patients.

CDR1 and CDR2 (germline): MGHDK, SYGVNS. The length of the CDR3 is 17 residues. V trimming: 3 bases; J trimming: 8 bases; junction bases outside the gene matches: 12. As every portion of the isolated RNA was reverse transcribed, the sequencing read expressed TCRB transcripts. Measured with immunoSEQ multiplex PCR; TCRdb has only the in-frame clones, and not every one. The sample records around 97,000 clones, under 30% being singletons. This receptor was identified in a young woman with type 1 diabetes. V and J are TRBV25-1 and TRBJ1-5; 11 bases are shared with TRBD1. The sequencing input was central memory CD4+ T cells from blood. The CDR3 nucleotides are TGTGCCAGCAGTGAGAACCCAGGACAGGGGGCAGGGAAGCCCCAGCATTTT. Translation gives CASSENPGQGAGKPQHF. Based on the CDR3 plus reference TRBV25-1 and TRBJ1-5, the full variable domain is EADIYQTPRYLVIGTGKKITLECSQTMGHDKMYWYQQDPGMELHLIHYSYGVNSTEKGDLSSESTVSRIRTEHFPLTLESARPSHTSQYLCASSENPGQGAGKPQHFGDGTRLSIL.